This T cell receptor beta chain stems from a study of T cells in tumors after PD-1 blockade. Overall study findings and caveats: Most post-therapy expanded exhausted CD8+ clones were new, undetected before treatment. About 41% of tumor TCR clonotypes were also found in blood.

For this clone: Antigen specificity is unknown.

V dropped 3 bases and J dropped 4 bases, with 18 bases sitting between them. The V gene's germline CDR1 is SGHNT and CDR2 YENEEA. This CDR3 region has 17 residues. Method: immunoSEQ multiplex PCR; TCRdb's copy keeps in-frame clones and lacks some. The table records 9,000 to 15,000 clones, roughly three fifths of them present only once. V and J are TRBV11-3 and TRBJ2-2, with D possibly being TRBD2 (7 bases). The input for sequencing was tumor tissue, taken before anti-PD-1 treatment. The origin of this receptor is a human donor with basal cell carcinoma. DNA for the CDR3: TGTGCCAGCAGCTTCGATAAGGGGGGGCTTTCCACCGGGGAGCTGTTTTTT. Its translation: CASSFDKGGLSTGELFF.